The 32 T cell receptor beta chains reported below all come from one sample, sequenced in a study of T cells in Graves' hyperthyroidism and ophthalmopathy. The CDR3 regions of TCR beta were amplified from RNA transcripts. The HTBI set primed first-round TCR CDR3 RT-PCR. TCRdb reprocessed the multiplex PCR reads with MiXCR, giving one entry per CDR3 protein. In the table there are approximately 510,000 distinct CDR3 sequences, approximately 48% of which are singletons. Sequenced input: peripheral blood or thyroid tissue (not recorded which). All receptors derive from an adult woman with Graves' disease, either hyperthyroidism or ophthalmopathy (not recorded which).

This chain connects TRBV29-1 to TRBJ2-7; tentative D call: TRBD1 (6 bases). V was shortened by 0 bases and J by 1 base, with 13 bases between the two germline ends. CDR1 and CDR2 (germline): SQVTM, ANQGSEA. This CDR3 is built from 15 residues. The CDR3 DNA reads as TGCAGCGTTGAAGAAATGGGCAGGGGTTCCTACGAGCAGTACTTC. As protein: CSVEEMGRGSYEQYF.

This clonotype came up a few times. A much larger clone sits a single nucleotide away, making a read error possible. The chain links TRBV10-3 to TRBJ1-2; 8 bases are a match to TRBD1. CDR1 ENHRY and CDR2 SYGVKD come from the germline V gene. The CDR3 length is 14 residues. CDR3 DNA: TGTACCATCAGTGACCCGACAGGGGACTATGGCTACACCTTC. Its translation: CTISDPTGDYGYTF.

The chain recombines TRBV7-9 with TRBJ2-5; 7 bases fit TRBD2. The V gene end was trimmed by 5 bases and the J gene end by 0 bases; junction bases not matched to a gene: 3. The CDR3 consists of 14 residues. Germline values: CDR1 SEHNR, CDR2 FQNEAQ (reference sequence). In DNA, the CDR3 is TGTGCCAGCAGCCACGGGAGGTACCAAGAGACCCAGTACTTC. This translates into CASSHGRYQETQYF.

For the CDR3, the DNA is TGTGCCAGCAGAGGCCTATTGGGGAGCAATCAGCCCCAGCATTTT. Protein: CASRGLLGSNQPQHF. The chain combines TRBV15 with TRBJ1-5; D unclear. With 10 bases removed from V and 1 base from J, the gap between germline ends came to 17 bases. CDR1 and CDR2 (germline): LNHNV, YYDKDF (reference sequence). This CDR3 spans 15 amino acids. The complete variable domain, with remaining parts taken from reference TRBV15 and TRBJ1-5, reads DAMVIQNPRYQVTQFGKPVTLSCSQTLNHNVMYWYQQKSSQAPKLLFHYYDKDFNNEADTPDNFQSRRPNTSFCFLDIRSPGLGDTAMYLCASRGLLGSNQPQHFGDGTRLSIL.

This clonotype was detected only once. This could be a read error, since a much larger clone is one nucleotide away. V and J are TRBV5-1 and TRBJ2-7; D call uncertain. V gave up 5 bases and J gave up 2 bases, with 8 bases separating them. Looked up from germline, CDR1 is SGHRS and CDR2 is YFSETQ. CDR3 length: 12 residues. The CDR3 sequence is CASRMDAYEQYF. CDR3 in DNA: TGCGCCAGCAGAATGGATGCCTACGAGCAGTACTTC.

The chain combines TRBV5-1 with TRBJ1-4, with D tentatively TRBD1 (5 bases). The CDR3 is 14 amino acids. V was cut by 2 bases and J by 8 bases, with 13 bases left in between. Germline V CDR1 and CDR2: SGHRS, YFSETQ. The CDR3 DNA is TGCGCCAGCAGCTTAGGGACCCCGGGAGAAAAACTGTTTTTT. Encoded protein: CASSLGTPGEKLFF. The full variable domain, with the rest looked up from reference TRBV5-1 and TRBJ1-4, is KAGVTQTPRYLIKTRGQQVTLSCSPISGHRSVSWYQQTPGQGLQFLFEYFSETQRNKGNFPGRFSGRQFSNSRSEMNVSTLELGDSALYLCASSLGTPGEKLFFGSGTQLSVL.

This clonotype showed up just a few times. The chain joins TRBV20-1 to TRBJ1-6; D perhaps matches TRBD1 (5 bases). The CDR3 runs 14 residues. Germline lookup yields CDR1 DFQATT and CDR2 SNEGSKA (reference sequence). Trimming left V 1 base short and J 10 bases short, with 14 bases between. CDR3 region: CSARGWAGESPLHF. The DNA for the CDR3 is TGCAGTGCTAGAGGATGGGCGGGGGAATCACCCCTCCACTTT.

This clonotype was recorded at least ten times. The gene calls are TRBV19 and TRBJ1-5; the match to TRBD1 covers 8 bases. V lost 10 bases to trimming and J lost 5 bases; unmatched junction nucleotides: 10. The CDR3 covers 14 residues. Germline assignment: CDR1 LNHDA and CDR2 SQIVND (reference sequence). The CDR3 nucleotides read TGTGCCACCAGGACAGGGATGGCAGATCAGCCCCAGCATTTT. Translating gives CATRTGMADQPQHF.

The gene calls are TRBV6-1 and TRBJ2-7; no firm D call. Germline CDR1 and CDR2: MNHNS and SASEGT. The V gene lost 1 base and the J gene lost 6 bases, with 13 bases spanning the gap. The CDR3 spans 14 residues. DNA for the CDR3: TGTGCCAGCAGTGAAGTGTCTAACGCCCCCGAGCAGTACTTC. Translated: CASSEVSNAPEQYF.

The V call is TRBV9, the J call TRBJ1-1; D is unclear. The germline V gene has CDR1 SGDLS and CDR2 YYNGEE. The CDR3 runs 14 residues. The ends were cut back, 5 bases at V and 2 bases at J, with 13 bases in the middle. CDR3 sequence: CASSLGWVNTEAFF. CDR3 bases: TGTGCCAGCAGTCTCGGATGGGTTAACACTGAAGCTTTCTTT.

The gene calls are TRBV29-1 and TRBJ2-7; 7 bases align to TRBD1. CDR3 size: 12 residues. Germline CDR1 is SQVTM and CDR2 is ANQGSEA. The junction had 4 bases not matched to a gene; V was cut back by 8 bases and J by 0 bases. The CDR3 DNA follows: TGCAGCACCCGGGACAGCTCCTACGAGCAGTACTTC. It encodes CSTRDSSYEQYF.

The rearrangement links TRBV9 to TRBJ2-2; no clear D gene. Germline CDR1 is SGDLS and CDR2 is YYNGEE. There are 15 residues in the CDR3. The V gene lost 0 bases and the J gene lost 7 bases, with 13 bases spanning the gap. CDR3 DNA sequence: TGTGCCAGCAGCGTAGTCTCAGGTGGTGGCGGGGAGCTGTTTTTT. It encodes CASSVVSGGGGELFF. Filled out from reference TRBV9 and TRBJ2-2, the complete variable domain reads DSGVTQTPKHLITATGQRVTLRCSPRSGDLSVYWYQQSLDQGLQFLIQYYNGEERAKGNILERFSAQQFPDLHSELNLSSLELGDSALYFCASSVVSGGGGELFFGEGSRLTVL.

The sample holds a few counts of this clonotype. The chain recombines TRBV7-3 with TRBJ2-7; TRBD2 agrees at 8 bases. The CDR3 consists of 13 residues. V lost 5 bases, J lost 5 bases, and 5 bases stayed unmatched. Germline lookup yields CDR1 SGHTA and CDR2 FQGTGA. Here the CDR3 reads CASSPGLANEQYF. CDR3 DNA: TGTGCCAGCAGCCCCGGACTAGCCAACGAGCAGTACTTC. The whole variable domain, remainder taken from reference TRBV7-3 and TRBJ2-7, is GAGVSQTPSNKVTEKGKYVELRCDPISGHTALYWYRQSLGQGPEFLIYFQGTGAADDSGLPNDRFFAVRPEGSVSTLKIQRTERGDSAVYLCASSPGLANEQYFGPGTRLTVT.

CDR3 bases: TGTGCCAGTAGTATAAGAAGGCATCAGCCCCAGCATTTT. Protein sequence: CASSIRRHQPQHF. The genes are TRBV19 and TRBJ1-5, with D unclear. Trimming removed 2 bases at V and 5 bases at J, with 7 bases between. The CDR3 extends over 13 amino acids. Germline CDR1 is LNHDA and CDR2 is SQIVND (reference sequence).

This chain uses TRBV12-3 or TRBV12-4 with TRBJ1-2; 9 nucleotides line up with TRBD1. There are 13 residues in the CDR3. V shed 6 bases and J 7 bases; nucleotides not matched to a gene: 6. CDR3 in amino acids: CASRGTGMGGYTF. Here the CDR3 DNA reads TGTGCCAGCAGGGGGACAGGGATGGGTGGCTACACCTTC.

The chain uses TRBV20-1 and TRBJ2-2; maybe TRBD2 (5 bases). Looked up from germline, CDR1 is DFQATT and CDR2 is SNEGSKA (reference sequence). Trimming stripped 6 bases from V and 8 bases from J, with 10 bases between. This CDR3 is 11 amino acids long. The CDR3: CSAREQGELFF. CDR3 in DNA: TGCAGTGCGAGGGAACAGGGGGAGCTGTTTTTT.

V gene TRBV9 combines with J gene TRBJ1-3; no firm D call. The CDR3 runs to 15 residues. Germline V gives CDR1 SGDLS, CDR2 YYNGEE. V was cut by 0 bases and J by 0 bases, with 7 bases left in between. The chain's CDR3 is CASSVEPGSGNTIYF. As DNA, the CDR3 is TGTGCCAGCAGCGTAGAGCCGGGCTCTGGAAACACCATATATTTT.

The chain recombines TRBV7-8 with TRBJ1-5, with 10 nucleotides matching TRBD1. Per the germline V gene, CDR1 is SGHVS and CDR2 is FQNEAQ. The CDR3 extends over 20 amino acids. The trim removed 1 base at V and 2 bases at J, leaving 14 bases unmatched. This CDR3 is CASSLGPLGQGNGRNQPQHF. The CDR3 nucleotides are TGTGCCAGCAGCTTAGGTCCATTGGGACAGGGGAATGGTCGCAATCAGCCCCAGCATTTT.

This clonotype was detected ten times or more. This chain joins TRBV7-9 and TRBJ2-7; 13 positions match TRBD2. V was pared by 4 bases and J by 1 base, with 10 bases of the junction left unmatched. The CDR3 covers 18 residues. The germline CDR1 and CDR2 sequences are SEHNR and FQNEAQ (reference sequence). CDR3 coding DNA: TGTGCCAGCAGCTCATGGACTAGCGGGAGAGTCCGGTCCTACGAGCAGTACTTC. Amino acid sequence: CASSSWTSGRVRSYEQYF.

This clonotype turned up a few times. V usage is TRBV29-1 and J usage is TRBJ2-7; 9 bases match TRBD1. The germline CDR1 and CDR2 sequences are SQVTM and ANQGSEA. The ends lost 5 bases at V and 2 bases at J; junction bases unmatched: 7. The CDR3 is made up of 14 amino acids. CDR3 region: CSVSTGTGTYEQYF. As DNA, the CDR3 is TGCAGCGTTAGTACCGGGACAGGGACCTACGAGCAGTACTTC.

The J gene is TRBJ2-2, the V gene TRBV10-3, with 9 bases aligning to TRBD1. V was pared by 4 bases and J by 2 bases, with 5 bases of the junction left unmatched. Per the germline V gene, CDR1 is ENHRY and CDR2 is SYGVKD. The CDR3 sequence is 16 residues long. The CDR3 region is CAISGTGDSNTGELFF. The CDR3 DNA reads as TGTGCCATCAGTGGGACAGGGGACAGCAACACCGGGGAGCTGTTTTTT.

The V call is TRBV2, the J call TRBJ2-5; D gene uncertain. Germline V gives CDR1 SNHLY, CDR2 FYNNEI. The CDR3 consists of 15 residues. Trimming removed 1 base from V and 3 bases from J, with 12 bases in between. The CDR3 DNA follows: TGTGCCAGCAGTGAAGAACCACAAGTGGAAGAGACCCAGTACTTC. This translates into CASSEEPQVEETQYF.

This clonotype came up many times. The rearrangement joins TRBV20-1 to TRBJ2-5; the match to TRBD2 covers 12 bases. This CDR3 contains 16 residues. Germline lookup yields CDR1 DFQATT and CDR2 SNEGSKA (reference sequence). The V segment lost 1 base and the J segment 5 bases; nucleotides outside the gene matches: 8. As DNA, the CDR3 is TGCAGTGCTAGAGGGCTAGCGGGAGGGGGTGGTGAGACCCAGTACTTC. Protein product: CSARGLAGGGGETQYF.

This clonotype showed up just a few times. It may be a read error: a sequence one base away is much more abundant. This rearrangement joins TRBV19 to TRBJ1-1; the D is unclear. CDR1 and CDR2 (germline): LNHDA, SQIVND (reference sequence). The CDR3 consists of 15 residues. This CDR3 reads CASSRGDILNTEVFF. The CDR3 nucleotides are TGTGCCAGTAGTAGGGGAGACATTTTGAACACTGAAGTTTTCTTT. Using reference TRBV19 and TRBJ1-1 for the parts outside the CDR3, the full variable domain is DGGITQSPKYLFRKEGQNVTLSCEQNLNHDAMYWYRQDPGQGLRLIYYSQIVNDFQKGDIAEGYSVSREKKESFPLTVTSAQKNPTAFYLCASSRGDILNTEVFFGQGTRLTVV.

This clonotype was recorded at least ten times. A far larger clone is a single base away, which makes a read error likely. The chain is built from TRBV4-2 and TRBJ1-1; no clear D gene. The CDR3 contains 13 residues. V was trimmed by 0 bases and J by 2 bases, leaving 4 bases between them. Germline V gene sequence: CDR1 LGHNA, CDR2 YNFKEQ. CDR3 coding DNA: TGTGCCAGCAGCCAAGACAGTAACACTGAAGCTTTCTTT. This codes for CASSQDSNTEAFF.

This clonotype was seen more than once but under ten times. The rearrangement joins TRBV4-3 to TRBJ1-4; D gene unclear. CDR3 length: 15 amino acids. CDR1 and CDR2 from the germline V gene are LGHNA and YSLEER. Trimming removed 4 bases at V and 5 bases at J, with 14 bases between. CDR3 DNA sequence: TGCGCCAGCAGCCGCCTGTCCGGGCAGAATGAAAAACTGTTTTTT. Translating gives CASSRLSGQNEKLFF.

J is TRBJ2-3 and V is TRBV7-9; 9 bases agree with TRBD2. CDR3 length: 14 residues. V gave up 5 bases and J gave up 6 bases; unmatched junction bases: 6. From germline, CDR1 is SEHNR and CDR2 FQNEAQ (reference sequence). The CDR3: CASSTGLAFDTQYF. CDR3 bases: TGTGCCAGCAGCACGGGACTAGCCTTCGATACGCAGTATTTT.

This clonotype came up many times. CDR3 sequence reads: CATSRDRSGANVLTF. The CDR3 bases are TGTGCCACCAGCAGAGACCGCTCTGGGGCCAACGTCCTGACTTTC. V and J are TRBV15 and TRBJ2-6; D is unresolved. Deletions cut 0 bases from V and 0 bases from J, with 3 bases between. Per the germline V gene, CDR1 is LNHNV and CDR2 is YYDKDF (reference sequence). The CDR3 runs 15 residues.

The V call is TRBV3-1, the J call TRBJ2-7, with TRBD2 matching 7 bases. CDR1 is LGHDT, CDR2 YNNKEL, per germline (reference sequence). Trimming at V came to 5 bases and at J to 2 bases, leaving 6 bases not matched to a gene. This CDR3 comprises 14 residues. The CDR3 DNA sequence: TGTGCCAGCAGCACACACGGGACTACCTACGAGCAGTACTTC. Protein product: CASSTHGTTYEQYF.

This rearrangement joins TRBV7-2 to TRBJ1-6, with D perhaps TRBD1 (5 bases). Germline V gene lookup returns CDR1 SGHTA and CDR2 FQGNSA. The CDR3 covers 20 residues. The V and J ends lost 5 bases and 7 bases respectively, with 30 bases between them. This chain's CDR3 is CASSPTRREKSSGANSPLHF. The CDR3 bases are TGTGCCAGCAGCCCAACTCGTCGGGAAAAGAGCTCTGGGGCCAATTCACCCCTCCACTTT.

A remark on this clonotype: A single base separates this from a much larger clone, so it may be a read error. The CDR3 region has the DNA TGCAGTGCTAGCTCCCGGACCACTGAAGCTTTCTTT. Amino acid sequence: CSASSRTTEAFF. The chain joins TRBV20-1 to TRBJ1-1, with unresolved D. Germline V lookup: CDR1 DFQATT, CDR2 SNEGSKA (reference sequence). CDR3 length: 12 amino acids. Trimming pared 3 bases from V and 4 bases from J, leaving 9 bases between.

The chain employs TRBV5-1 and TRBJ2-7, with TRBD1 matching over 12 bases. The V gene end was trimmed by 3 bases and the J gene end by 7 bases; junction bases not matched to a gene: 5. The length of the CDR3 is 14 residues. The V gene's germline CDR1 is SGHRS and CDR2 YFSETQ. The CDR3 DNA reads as TGCGCCAGCAGCTGGGGACAGGGGGCGTTGGAGCAGTACTTC. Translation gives CASSWGQGALEQYF.